Listed below are T cell receptor beta chains from one sample, sequenced in a study of identical twins. TCRdb processed the 5' RACE reads anew with MiXCR; each CDR3 protein has one entry. This sample carries 350,000 to 600,000 distinct CDR3 sequences, 14% of them seen once, and the ten largest clones take about 0.53%. These data were likewise used in another study, on yellow fever vaccine responses in identical twins.

The specimen sequenced was CD4+ T cells sorted from blood. Source of these receptors: a woman aged 18-29 years in good health. Both conserved end residues are part of each CDR3.

len: 16
v_gene: TRBV27
CDR3aa: CASSLSGQGGANEQFF

len: 13
v_gene: TRBV7-8
CDR3aa: CASSLLTTDTQYF

len: 15
v_gene: TRBV7-6
CDR3aa: CASSSNRAHTGELFF

len: 14
v_gene: TRBV30
CDR3aa: CAWSVRDGKETQYF

len: 13
v_gene: TRBV15
CDR3aa: CATSSLQTQPQHF

len: 12
v_gene: TRBV29-1
CDR3aa: CSVAAGGEKLFF

len: 15
v_gene: TRBV4-3
CDR3aa: CASSQGTDSNQPQHF

len: 15
v_gene: TRBV5-1
CDR3aa: CASSLGVGPSYEQYF

len: 15
v_gene: TRBV3-1
CDR3aa: CASSQLWGAGETQYF

len: 13
v_gene: TRBV20-1
CDR3aa: CSARDRNLGEAFF

len: 15
v_gene: TRBV12-3/TRBV12-4
CDR3aa: CASSLSVGGGYEQYF

len: 14
v_gene: TRBV2
CDR3aa: CASSEAWGNQPQHF

len: 14
v_gene: TRBV29-1
CDR3aa: CSVLLAGLGETQYF

len: 14
v_gene: TRBV20-1
CDR3aa: CSASADRGPYEQYF

len: 14
v_gene: TRBV5-1
CDR3aa: CASSRDREGYGYTF

len: 13
v_gene: TRBV20-1
CDR3aa: CSARPGFADTQYF

len: 14
v_gene: TRBV10-3
CDR3aa: CAIKMGQGLETQYF

len: 11
v_gene: TRBV20-1
CDR3aa: CSATRGDEQFF